This TCR beta chain was captured in a study of tumor and adjacent non-tumor tissue in lung cancer (dated by TCRdb to between 2017 and 2018). In terms of the full investigation: The cohort included around twelve adenocarcinoma, 2 squamous cell carcinoma and 1 small cell lung cancer patients. Using bulk TCRbeta repertoires from 15 lung cancer patients, the study set lung tumor tissue side by side with matched distant non-tumor lung tissue. Over 25 paired specimens, one tumor and one normal lung sample per patient, were profiled by TCRbeta CDR3 sequencing. A total of some 130,000,000 productive TCRbeta reads were generated by sequencing, corresponding to an average of roughly 4.1 million reads per sample. Among the 15 or so patients, ages ranged from about 30 to 80 years, some 10 were men and 5 were women, and disease was TNM stage I to III.

On this clonotype: What antigen it recognizes has not been identified. At one end the junction does not follow the germline gene, possibly because of a read error.

RNA was isolated from bulk unsorted tissue, and RNA quality was assessed with a NanoDrop ND-1000 and an Agilent 2100. Donors were newly diagnosed lung cancer patients admitted for thoracic surgery in China between August and November 2014, without prior chemotherapy. Patients who had received previous radiotherapy or chemotherapy, or who had another concurrent cancer, were excluded from the study. Pieces of surgical tissue measuring roughly 1-2.2 cm3 were kept in RNAlater solution and held at -80 degrees C until needed. The library was obtained by multiplex PCR. The sequencing machine was an Illumina HiSeq 2500. Following protocols modified from ARM-PCR, the researchers constructed TCRbeta libraries through three rounds of nested PCR with primers (Table S4). Before sequencing, PCR products in the 200-500 bp range were cut out of the gel and cleaned up using the QIAquick gel extraction kit. Per the authors' processing: Reads were cleaned using Trimmomatic, were merged into complete CDR3 sequences using FLASH, and were assigned to V(D)J germline segments using MiTCR. Clonal diversity was computed as the inverse Simpson's index with VDJtools. Productive reads were defined as in-frame sequences without a premature stop codon. TCRdb passed the public sequencing reads through fastp at Q25 and MiXCR, retaining productive beta sequences. Rows matching on CDR3 protein sequence are summarized as one entry with the most common DNA and genes. The V and J calls shown here were made by TCRdb, not taken from the authors' results. A total of roughly 93,000 distinct CDR3 sequences appear in this sample, approximately 65% of them only once. Of the sample, about 16% falls within the top ten clones.

Including the terminal cysteine and phenylalanine, the CDR3 comprises 16 residues. Only the CDR3 DNA is retained, 48 bases long and in frame from the first base. The germline V gene supplies CDR1 MDHEN and CDR2 SYDVKM. The research as a whole found: Significantly higher TCR diversity (inverse Simpson) was observed in tumor tissue than in normal lung tissue (roughly 470 vs 170, P = 0.0075, Mann-Whitney U test). The cohort had only about 15 patients, and the authors noted that larger samples and more detailed clinical data are needed. The top 100 clones made up a significantly larger cumulative share of the repertoire in normal lung than in tumor tissue. TCR diversity was significantly higher in younger patients, and higher tumor TCR diversity was associated with shorter overall and disease-free survival. The sequencing platform is not named in the methods, and unique molecular identifiers are not mentioned. Because peripheral blood was not sequenced, the blood TCRbeta repertoires of the lung cancer patients in the study went unexamined.

The rearrangement joined TRBV28 to TRBJ2-1, with 8 middle bases fitting TRBD2. This TCR came from a man in his fifties or sixties with non-small cell lung cancer. Sequencing used lung tumor tissue. Read as DNA, the sequence is TGTACCAGCACCTCCGCCGGGAGGGCCTTCAACAATGAGCGGTTCTTC. Translated, it reads CTSTSAGRAFNNERFF. Joined to the reference TRBV28 and TRBJ2-1 proteins, this CDR3 gives the full variable domain: DVKVTQSSRYLVKRTGEKVFLECVQDMDHENMFWYRQDPGLGLRLIYFSYDVKMKEKGDIPEGYSVSREKKERFSLILESASTNQTSMYLCTSTSAGRAFNNERFFGPGTRLTVL.